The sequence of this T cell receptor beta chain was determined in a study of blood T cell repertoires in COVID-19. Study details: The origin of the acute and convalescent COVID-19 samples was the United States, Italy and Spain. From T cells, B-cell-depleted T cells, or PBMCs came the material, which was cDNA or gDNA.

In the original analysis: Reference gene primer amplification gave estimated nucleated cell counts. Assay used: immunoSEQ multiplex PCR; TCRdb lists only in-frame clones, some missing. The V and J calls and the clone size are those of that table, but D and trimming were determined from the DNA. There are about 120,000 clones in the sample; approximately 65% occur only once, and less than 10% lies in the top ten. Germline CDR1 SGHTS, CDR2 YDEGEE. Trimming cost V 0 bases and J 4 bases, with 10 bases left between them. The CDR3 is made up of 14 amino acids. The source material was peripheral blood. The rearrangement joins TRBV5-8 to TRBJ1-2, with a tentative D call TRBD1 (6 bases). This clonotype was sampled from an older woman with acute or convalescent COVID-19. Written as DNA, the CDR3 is TGTGCCAGCAGCTTGGGTGGGGGCGCCTATGGCTACACCTTC. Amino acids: CASSLGGGAYGYTF.